This T cell receptor beta chain was recorded in a study of blood T cell repertoires in COVID-19. Study at large: The origin of the acute and convalescent COVID-19 samples was the United States, Italy and Spain. T cells, B-cell-depleted T cells, or PBMCs provided the cDNA or gDNA that served as material.

TCRdb's copy holds only in-frame clones and misses some; the assay was immunoSEQ multiplex PCR. The sample has about 250,000 clones, around 90% seen once. Everyone who took part was about 18 to 89 years old, and they came from 24 US areas. Unmatched junction bases numbered 2, after V lost 5 bases and J lost 6 bases. This CDR3 has 12 residues. CDR1 is SGHNT, CDR2 YYREEE, per germline (reference sequence). The rearrangement uses TRBV5-4 and TRBJ2-7; 10 bases are shared with TRBD1. The sequence was obtained from a woman aged 30 to 39 with acute COVID-19. Source material: PBMCs or T cells enriched from blood (not recorded which). CDR3 in DNA: TGTGCCAGCAGGACAGGGGGCGGCGAGCAGTACTTC. Amino acid sequence: CASRTGGGEQYF.